The T cell receptor beta chain described here comes from a study of cytomegalovirus exposure and HLA in healthy donors. Whole-study results and caveats: CMV serostatus was the only recorded immune exposure for donors. Follow-up analysis later connected one missense variant in DCLRE1C with trimming of TCR beta V- and J-genes.

From germline, CDR1 is MNHEY and CDR2 SMNVEV (reference sequence). CDR3 size: 15 residues. The V and J ends lost 1 base and 11 bases, in that order; junction bases with no gene match: 11. The PCR contained 60 Vbeta and 13 Jbeta primers. In the authors' methods: The count from a later analysis was about 80 million unique TCR beta chains, around 10 million of them shared. Data came from immunoSEQ multiplex PCR; TCRdb stores just in-frame clones and leaves some out. V and J calls and clone size are given by that table; D and trimming were obtained from the DNA. The table includes about 200,000 clones, around 77% detected once. To note about this clone: The antigen remains undetermined.

The chain links TRBV27 to TRBJ1-1; TRBD1 aligns across 9 bases. Sequencing was performed on PBMCs. The source is a woman aged 25 to 45 in good health and CMV-seronegative. CDR3 nucleotides: TGTGCCAGCAGTTTATTATCGGAAGGGACAGGGAGTGCTTTCTTT. This codes for CASSLLSEGTGSAFF.